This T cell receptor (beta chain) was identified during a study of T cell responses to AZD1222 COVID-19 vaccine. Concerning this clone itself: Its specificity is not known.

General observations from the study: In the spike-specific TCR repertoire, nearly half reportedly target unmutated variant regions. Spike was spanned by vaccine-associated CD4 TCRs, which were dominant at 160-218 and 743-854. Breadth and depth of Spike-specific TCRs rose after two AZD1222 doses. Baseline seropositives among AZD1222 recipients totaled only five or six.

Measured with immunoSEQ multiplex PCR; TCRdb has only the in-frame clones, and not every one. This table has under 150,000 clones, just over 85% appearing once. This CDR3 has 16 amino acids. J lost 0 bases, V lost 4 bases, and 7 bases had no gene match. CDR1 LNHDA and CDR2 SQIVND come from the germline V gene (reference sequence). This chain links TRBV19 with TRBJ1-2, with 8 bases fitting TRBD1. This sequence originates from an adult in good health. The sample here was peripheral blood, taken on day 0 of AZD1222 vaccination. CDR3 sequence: CASSRPGQGANYGYTF. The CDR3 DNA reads TGTGCCAGTAGTAGACCTGGACAGGGAGCTAACTATGGCTACACCTTC.